What follows describes a single TCR beta chain. The antigen remains undetermined. The sample belongs to a study of CD8 T cells in Susac syndrome. Findings of the study overall: The authors acknowledged that the study's TCR sequencing and HLA analysis involved relatively few individuals.

Germline V gene lookup returns CDR1 KGHSH and CDR2 LQKENI. Between the trimmed V and J ends, which lost 0 bases and 0 bases, there was a span of 12 bases. The CDR3 runs to 17 residues. After extraction with the RNeasy kit, roughly 0.45 to 1 ug of the RNA was reverse transcribed using random hexamers. Amplification of TCR beta CDR3 was carried out by immunoSEQ multiplex PCR, which covered 54 Vbeta and 13 Jbeta segments. TCRdb reprocessed the immunoSEQ multiplex PCR reads via MiXCR and lists one record per CDR3 protein. Of some 200,000 distinct CDR3 sequences listed, just under 95% are singletons. The study sequenced TCR beta in blood CD8+ and CD4+ T cells. TEMRA cells were FACS-enriched, with CD8+ and CD4+ T cells isolated negatively.

The J gene is TRBJ2-4, the V gene TRBV18; unclear D gene. This clonotype was obtained from a human donor in good health. What was sequenced was CD4+ T cells from PBMCs. CDR3 sequence: CASSPPPATLAKNIQYF. CDR3 in DNA: TGTGCCAGCTCACCACCCCCAGCGACACTAGCCAAAAACATTCAGTACTTC.